The next 20 T cell receptor beta chains were all read from a single sample in a study of blood T cells in healthy people across ages. Alongside a J-beta primer mix, a sample-barcoded 5' primer served in a second PCR lasting about 6 to 12 cycles. TCRdb ran MiXCR on the 5' RACE reads and lists one entry per CDR3 protein. The sample carries 800,000 or so distinct CDR3 sequences, 25% recorded once. These same records also appear under a second study, on T cells of mothers and their children.

Sequenced input: blood. These receptors were collected from a boy under 18 in good health.

The chain links TRBV20-1 to TRBJ2-5; unclear D gene. Trimming left V 3 bases short and J 2 bases short, with 7 bases between. The CDR3 length is 12 residues. The germline CDR1 and CDR2 sequences are DFQATT and SNEGSKA (reference sequence). DNA for the CDR3: TGCAGTGCTAGCCTCATACAAGAGACCCAGTACTTC. It is translated as CSASLIQETQYF.

The V and J genes are TRBV5-1 and TRBJ1-2; D might be TRBD1 (6 bases). The ends were cut back, 4 bases at V and 0 bases at J, with 16 bases in the middle. This CDR3 contains 16 residues. CDR1 and CDR2 from the germline V gene are SGHRS and YFSETQ. The CDR3 nucleotides are TGCGCCAGCAGCGCCCTTGGGACAATGGCTAACTATGGCTACACCTTC. Its translation: CASSALGTMANYGYTF.

The rearrangement links TRBV29-1 to TRBJ2-5; unclear D gene. The length of the CDR3 is 11 residues. Trimming left V 8 bases short and J 2 bases short, with 9 bases between. The germline gives CDR1 SQVTM, CDR2 ANQGSEA. CDR3 sequence reads: CSSAVQETQYF. DNA of the CDR3: TGCAGCTCGGCAGTTCAAGAGACCCAGTACTTC.

The sample holds a few counts of this clonotype. This chain uses TRBV4-3 with TRBJ2-5; 7 bases fit TRBD1. The DNA end favors TRBJ2-7, so the J call may be wrong. The CDR3 is made up of 15 amino acids. Germline values: CDR1 LGHNA, CDR2 YSLEER. CDR3 in amino acids: CASSQDWDSPYEQYF. The CDR3 DNA reads TGCGCCAGCAGCCAAGATTGGGACAGCCCCTACGAGCAGTACTTC.

This clonotype was recorded a few times. This chain uses TRBV29-1 with TRBJ1-2; 9 bases are a match to TRBD1. The CDR3 consists of 14 residues. V dropped 0 bases and J dropped 4; count of bases not matched to a gene: 3. Germline assignment: CDR1 SQVTM and CDR2 ANQGSEA. CDR3 sequence: CSVEEKGQGYGYTF. Here the CDR3 DNA reads TGCAGCGTTGAAGAGAAGGGACAGGGCTATGGCTACACCTTC.

V gene TRBV3-1 combines with J gene TRBJ2-5; tentatively, D is TRBD2 (5 bases). The germline V gene encodes CDR1 LGHDT and CDR2 YNNKEL (reference sequence). Trimming stripped 2 bases from V and 9 bases from J, with 22 bases between. The CDR3 consists of 16 residues. Here the CDR3 reads CASSQTLSAGNPAQYF. The DNA for the CDR3 is TGTGCCAGCAGCCAAACACTGTCGGCCGGGAACCCGGCCCAGTACTTC.

The chain combines TRBV20-1 with TRBJ2-3, with D perhaps being TRBD1 or TRBD2 (5 bases each). Trimming pared 7 bases from V and 0 bases from J, leaving 8 bases between. Germline CDR1 and CDR2: DFQATT and SNEGSKA (reference sequence). The CDR3 has 12 residues. The CDR3 DNA reads as TGCAGTGGGGGACCCAGCACAGATACGCAGTATTTT. Translated, it gives CSGGPSTDTQYF.

This chain joins TRBV28 and TRBJ2-7; 9 bases are shared with TRBD1. Germline V gene lookup returns CDR1 MDHEN and CDR2 SYDVKM. This CDR3 is built from 14 residues. The J segment lost 2 bases and the V segment lost 7 bases, leaving 6 bases of the junction unmatched. For the CDR3, the DNA is TGTGCCAGCACCGTCGGGACAGGGACCTACGAGCAGTACTTC. This encodes CASTVGTGTYEQYF. Based on the CDR3 plus reference TRBV28 and TRBJ2-7, the full variable domain is DVKVTQSSRYLVKRTGEKVFLECVQDMDHENMFWYRQDPGLGLRLIYFSYDVKMKEKGDIPEGYSVSREKKERFSLILESASTNQTSMYLCASTVGTGTYEQYFGPGTRLTVT.

The V and J genes are TRBV7-2 and TRBJ1-1; D is possibly TRBD1 (6 bases). Trimming stripped 0 bases from V and 1 base from J, with 12 bases between. The CDR3 has 16 residues. Germline-derived CDR1 and CDR2 are SGHTA and FQGNSA. Here the CDR3 DNA reads TGTGCCAGCAGCTTAGCGGATGGCAGGGGGAACACTGAAGCTTTCTTT. Protein sequence: CASSLADGRGNTEAFF.

The rearrangement joins TRBV7-8 to TRBJ2-5; 9 bases fit TRBD2. Judging by the DNA end, TRBJ2-7 fits better; the J call may be wrong. The CDR3 has 20 residues. Germline lookup yields CDR1 SGHVS and CDR2 FQNEAQ. CDR3 nucleotides: TGTGCCAGCAGTCACATGACCACGCCGGGACGCCTAGCGGGACTCTACGAGCAGTACTTC. Protein sequence: CASSHMTTPGRLAGLYEQYF.

In its sample, this clonotype was seen once. This CDR3 reads CATSDTTGPGTGNEKLFF. The DNA for the CDR3 is TGTGCCACCAGTGACACGACCGGACCCGGGACAGGGAACGAAAAACTGTTTTTT. V usage is TRBV24-1 and J usage is TRBJ1-4, with 9 bases that match TRBD1. This CDR3 region has 18 residues. V was clipped by 4 bases and J by 8 bases; unmatched bases: 16. The V gene's germline CDR1 is KGHDR and CDR2 SFDVKD.

The chain recombines TRBV4-3 with TRBJ1-4, with D perhaps TRBD1 (6 bases). This CDR3 has 15 amino acids. Germline CDR1 is LGHNA and CDR2 is YSLEER. Trimming pared 0 bases from V and 7 bases from J, leaving 12 bases between. CDR3 DNA sequence: TGCGCCAGCAGCCAAGATTTTGGGGGCGGTGAAAAACTGTTTTTT. This translates into CASSQDFGGGEKLFF.

In its sample, this clonotype was seen a few times. This chain uses TRBV28 with TRBJ2-7, with D unresolved. The germline CDR1 and CDR2 sequences are MDHEN and SYDVKM. The CDR3 is 13 amino acids. The germline V and J ends were trimmed by 3 bases and 5 bases, with 11 bases remaining between them. The CDR3 spells CASSFPPTHEQYF. In DNA form, the CDR3 reads TGTGCCAGCAGTTTTCCCCCCACCCACGAGCAGTACTTC.

This clonotype was counted only a few times. CDR3 bases: TGCAGTGCTCCTACGCTCCGGGGCTTCACTGAAGCTTTCTTT. It is translated as CSAPTLRGFTEAFF. The chain couples TRBV20-1 to TRBJ1-1; the D gene is possibly TRBD1 (5 bases). This CDR3 comprises 14 residues. Germline V lookup: CDR1 DFQATT, CDR2 SNEGSKA (reference sequence). V gave up 5 bases and J gave up 4 bases, with 17 bases separating them.

This clonotype showed up just a few times. This sequence joins TRBV28 and TRBJ2-3; 7 bases fit TRBD1. The germline V gene encodes CDR1 MDHEN and CDR2 SYDVKM. The CDR3 extends over 14 amino acids. V trimming: 4 bases; J trimming: 6 bases; junction bases outside the gene matches: 7. In DNA, the CDR3 is TGTGCCAGCAGTTCCCCAGACAGGGTGGATACGCAGTATTTT. Its translation: CASSSPDRVDTQYF.

The chain uses TRBV18 and TRBJ2-5; D is undetermined. Trimming removed 3 bases at V and 2 bases at J, with 7 bases between. Germline V gives CDR1 KGHSH, CDR2 LQKENI. The CDR3 runs 13 residues. The CDR3 is CASSPQFQETQYF. CDR3 sequence (DNA): TGTGCCAGCTCACCCCAGTTTCAAGAGACCCAGTACTTC.

The rearrangement uses TRBV19 and TRBJ2-2; a weak D match, TRBD1 (7 bases). The CDR3 runs to 16 residues. V lost 1 base and J 3 bases, leaving 12 bases between the germline ends. In germline, CDR1 is LNHDA, CDR2 SQIVND (reference sequence). The CDR3 protein is CASSIGGGGYTGELFF. The CDR3 region has the DNA TGTGCCAGTAGTATAGGCGGAGGGGGCTACACCGGGGAGCTGTTTTTT.

The table lists this clonotype with a few counts. The chain employs TRBV7-9 and TRBJ2-5; possibly TRBD2 for D (6 bases). The length of the CDR3 is 15 residues. The V end lost 4 bases, the J end lost 5 bases, and 17 bases lay between the germline ends. The germline V gene encodes CDR1 SEHNR and CDR2 FQNEAQ (reference sequence). CDR3 in amino acids: CASSSRGGIGETQYF. The DNA for the CDR3 is TGTGCCAGCAGCTCCCGAGGCGGGATAGGGGAGACCCAGTACTTC. The whole variable domain, filled in from reference TRBV7-9 and TRBJ2-5, reads DTGVSQNPRHKITKRGQNVTFRCDPISEHNRLYWYRQTLGQGPEFLTYFQNEAQLEKSRLLSDRFSAERPKGSFSTLEIQRTEQGDSAMYLCASSSRGGIGETQYFGPGTRLLVL.

The V call is TRBV11-1, the J call TRBJ2-7, with D perhaps matching TRBD2 (6 bases). This CDR3 is 16 amino acids long. The ends were cut back, 1 base at V and 5 bases at J, with 18 bases in the middle. Germline V CDR1 and CDR2: SGHAT, FQDESV (reference sequence). CDR3 nucleotide sequence: TGTGCCAGCAGCTTAGTGGTGGTCGCGGGATGGAACGAGCAGTACTTC. Translating gives CASSLVVVAGWNEQYF.

This clonotype came up many times. This rearrangement joins TRBV12-3 or TRBV12-4 to TRBJ2-1, with a possible D match to TRBD1 (5 bases). V shed 2 bases and J shed 7 bases, with 15 bases lying between them. This CDR3 spans 15 amino acids. The CDR3 reads CASSLRQGMRNEQFF. The DNA for the CDR3 is TGTGCCAGCAGTTTAAGGCAGGGAATGAGGAATGAGCAGTTCTTC.